A selection of T cell receptor beta chains follows, all from one sample in a study of T-cell memory formation after mild COVID-19. Using its own MiXCR run on the 5' RACE reads, TCRdb lists one record per CDR3 protein. Of hundreds of thousands of distinct CDR3 sequences detected, less than 25% appear once; the ten largest clones hold approximately 8%. The sample comprised PBMCs or a T cell subset sorted from them (not recorded which). These receptors all come from an adult woman who had mild COVID-19 (a few samples of this study predate the infection). Cell type and time point are not known. Both conserved end residues are part of each CDR3. D genes are given only for firm matches. Clone size appears in some rows only: once, few, many, or a class for an expanded clone.

V	J	D	length	size	CDR3	DNA
TRBV20-1	TRBJ2-3	-	17	few	CSASNWEGDIITDTQYF	TGCAGTGCTTCCAATTGGGAGGGGGATATTATCACAGATACGCAGTATTTT
TRBV4-1	TRBJ2-2	-	15	few	CASSHGAWDTGELFF	TGCGCCAGCAGCCACGGGGCTTGGGACACCGGGGAGCTGTTTTTT
TRBV29-1	TRBJ1-3	TRBD1	14	few	CSVKDRGWENTIYF	TGCAGCGTCAAGGACAGGGGATGGGAAAACACCATATATTTT
TRBV5-1	TRBJ2-3	TRBD2	16	few	CASSLARGGNTDTQYF	TGCGCCAGCAGCTTGGCGCGGGGGGGTAACACAGATACGCAGTATTTT
TRBV4-3	TRBJ2-3	-	16	few	CASSQEASRFADTQYF	TGCGCCAGCAGCCAAGAGGCTAGCCGGTTCGCAGATACGCAGTATTTT
TRBV4-3	TRBJ2-1	-	14	few	CASSPFSSGNEQFF	TGCGCCAGCAGCCCCTTTTCCTCCGGGAATGAGCAGTTCTTC
TRBV14	TRBJ1-4	-	15	few	CASSQARGFNEKLFF	TGTGCCAGCAGCCAAGCAAGGGGATTTAATGAAAAACTGTTTTTT
TRBV20-1	TRBJ2-2	-	12	many	CSVLTNTGELFF	TGCAGTGTGCTAACGAACACCGGGGAGCTGTTTTTT
TRBV12-3/TRBV12-4	TRBJ2-1	-	15	-	CASSWGGTGHNEQFF	TGTGCCAGCAGTTGGGGGGGGACAGGACACAATGAGCAGTTCTTC
TRBV7-6	TRBJ1-5	-	13	-	CASSSLRNQPQHF	TGTGCCAGCAGCTCCCTCCGGAATCAGCCCCAGCATTTT
TRBV10-3	TRBJ2-5	TRBD1	19	few	CAISESMLGQGDWEETQYF	TGTGCCATCAGTGAGTCGATGTTGGGACAGGGGGATTGGGAAGAGACCCAGTACTTC
TRBV12-3/TRBV12-4	TRBJ1-4	-	15	few	CASTLRTGTNEKLFF	TGTGCCAGCACTCTTAGGACGGGGACTAATGAAAAACTGTTTTTT
TRBV20-1	TRBJ2-7	TRBD2	14	few	CSAPLAGGDYEQYF	TGCAGCGCTCCTTTAGCGGGAGGGGACTACGAGCAGTACTTC
TRBV24-1	TRBJ1-1	-	18	few	CATSDFVPGDNSNTEAFF	TGTGCCACCAGTGATTTTGTCCCAGGCGACAACTCGAACACTGAAGCTTTCTTT
TRBV12-3/TRBV12-4	TRBJ1-3	TRBD1	14	-	CASSSTGGGNTIYF	TGTGCCAGCAGTTCGACAGGGGGTGGAAACACCATATATTTT
TRBV24-1	TRBJ2-5	TRBD1	15	few	CATSERDRDQETQYF	TGTGCCACCAGTGAACGGGACAGAGACCAAGAGACCCAGTACTTC
TRBV5-1	TRBJ1-2	-	14	-	CASRWDRLNYGYTF	TGCGCCAGCAGATGGGACCGGCTTAACTATGGCTACACCTTC
TRBV5-1	TRBJ2-1	-	16	-	CASSLAPKGGHNEQFF	TGCGCCAGCAGCTTGGCGCCAAAGGGGGGCCACAATGAGCAGTTCTTC
TRBV4-1	TRBJ2-5	-	14	-	CASSQEPREETQYF	TGCGCCAGCAGCCAAGAACCCAGGGAGGAGACCCAGTACTTC
TRBV19	TRBJ1-1	TRBD1	14	many	CASSPGTGGTEAFF	TGTGCCAGCAGTCCGGGGACAGGGGGCACTGAAGCTTTCTTT
TRBV18	TRBJ1-6	-	15	-	CASSPLDSMHSPLHF	TGTGCCAGCTCACCGCTTGACAGTATGCATTCACCCCTCCACTTT
TRBV5-1	TRBJ2-1	-	14	few	CASSLAVEGGGQFF	TGCGCCAGCAGCTTGGCCGTGGAAGGAGGTGGGCAGTTCTTC
TRBV12-3/TRBV12-4	TRBJ2-2	TRBD2	16	few	CASRYPSGVNTGELFF	TGTGCCAGCAGATATCCTAGCGGGGTGAACACCGGGGAGCTGTTTTTT
TRBV12-3/TRBV12-4	TRBJ1-1	-	14	few	CASSAGPRNTEAFF	TGTGCCAGCAGTGCGGGACCGCGGAACACTGAAGCTTTCTTT
TRBV14	TRBJ1-1	TRBD1	15	few	CASSLIRGGMNEAFF	TGTGCCAGCAGCCTCATCAGGGGGGGGATGAATGAAGCTTTCTTT
TRBV11-2	TRBJ2-1	TRBD2	16	few	CASSGGLARSHDEQFF	TGTGCCAGCAGCGGAGGACTAGCTCGTTCGCACGATGAGCAGTTCTTC
TRBV20-1	TRBJ1-1	-	14	-	CSPTSAVLNTEAFF	TGCAGCCCCACAAGTGCGGTCTTGAACACTGAAGCTTTCTTT
TRBV29-1	TRBJ2-1	-	13	few	CSGTDWLYNEQFF	TGCAGCGGGACCGACTGGCTGTACAATGAGCAGTTCTTC
TRBV20-1	TRBJ2-1	TRBD2	18	few	CSARGLAGASSRLDEQFF	TGCAGTGCTAGAGGACTAGCGGGAGCATCAAGTCGCTTGGATGAGCAGTTCTTC
TRBV2	TRBJ2-1	TRBD2	14	few	CASRSEAGINEQFF	TGTGCCAGCAGAAGTGAAGCGGGAATAAATGAGCAGTTCTTC
TRBV4-3	TRBJ2-1	TRBD2	15	-	CASSQGASGVKVQFF	TGCGCCAGCAGCCAAGGGGCAAGCGGGGTCAAGGTGCAGTTCTTC
TRBV6-1	TRBJ2-7	TRBD1	14	-	CASSGTGGTYEQYF	TGTGCCAGCAGTGGGACAGGGGGCACGTACGAGCAGTACTTC
TRBV7-9	TRBJ2-1	-	16	-	CASTMTRPSSYNEQFF	TGTGCCAGCACCATGACACGGCCGAGCTCCTACAATGAGCAGTTCTTC
TRBV18	TRBJ2-2	-	11	-	CASSPDRELFF	TGTGCCAGCTCACCTGACCGTGAGCTGTTTTTT
TRBV20-1	TRBJ2-2	-	13	few	CSASNGNTGELFF	TGCAGTGCTAGTAACGGTAACACCGGGGAGCTGTTTTTT
TRBV5-1	TRBJ1-1	TRBD1	12	-	CASSRDRDEAFF	TGCGCCAGCAGCCGTGACAGGGATGAAGCTTTCTTT
TRBV24-1	TRBJ1-2	-	15	-	CATSEPQTGTYGYTF	TGTGCCACCAGTGAGCCGCAAACTGGGACCTATGGCTACACCTTC
TRBV6-5	TRBJ2-3	-	16	-	CASRIAEGGGSDTQYF	TGTGCCAGCAGAATCGCAGAGGGGGGCGGGTCAGATACGCAGTATTTT
TRBV12-3/TRBV12-4	TRBJ2-5	TRBD2	16	few	CASSPGRSGGVETQYF	TGTGCCAGCAGTCCCGGGAGGAGCGGGGGTGTAGAGACCCAGTACTTC
TRBV29-1	TRBJ1-2	-	11	many	CSVEGRGRYTF	TGCAGCGTTGAAGGGCGGGGACGCTACACCTTC
TRBV12-3/TRBV12-4	TRBJ2-5	TRBD2	14	-	CASSFSGGPETQYF	TGTGCCAGCAGTTTTAGCGGGGGGCCTGAGACCCAGTACTTC